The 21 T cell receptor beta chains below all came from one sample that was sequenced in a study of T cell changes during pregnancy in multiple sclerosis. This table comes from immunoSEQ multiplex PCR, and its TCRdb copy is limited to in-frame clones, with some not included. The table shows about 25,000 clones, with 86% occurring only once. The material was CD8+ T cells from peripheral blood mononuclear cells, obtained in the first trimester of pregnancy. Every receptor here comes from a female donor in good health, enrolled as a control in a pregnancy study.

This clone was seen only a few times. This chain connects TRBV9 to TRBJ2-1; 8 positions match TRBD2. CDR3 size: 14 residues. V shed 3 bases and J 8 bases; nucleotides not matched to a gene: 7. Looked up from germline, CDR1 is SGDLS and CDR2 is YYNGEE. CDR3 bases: TGTGCCAGCAGCGAAAGCGGGAGAGTGGATGAGCAGTTCTTC. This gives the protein CASSESGRVDEQFF.

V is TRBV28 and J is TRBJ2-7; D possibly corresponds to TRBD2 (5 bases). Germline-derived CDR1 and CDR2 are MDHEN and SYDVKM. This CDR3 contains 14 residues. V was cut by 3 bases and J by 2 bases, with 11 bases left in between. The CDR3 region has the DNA TGTGCCAGCAGTTTTGAGGGTAGCCCCTACGAGCAGTACTTC. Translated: CASSFEGSPYEQYF.

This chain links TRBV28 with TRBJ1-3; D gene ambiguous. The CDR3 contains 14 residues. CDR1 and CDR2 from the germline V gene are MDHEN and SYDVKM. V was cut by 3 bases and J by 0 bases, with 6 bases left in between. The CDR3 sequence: CASSFEASGNTIYF. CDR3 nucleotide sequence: TGTGCCAGCAGTTTCGAAGCCTCTGGAAACACCATATATTTT. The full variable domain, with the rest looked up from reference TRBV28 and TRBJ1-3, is DVKVTQSSRYLVKRTGEKVFLECVQDMDHENMFWYRQDPGLGLRLIYFSYDVKMKEKGDIPEGYSVSREKKERFSLILESASTNQTSMYLCASSFEASGNTIYFGEGSWLTVV.

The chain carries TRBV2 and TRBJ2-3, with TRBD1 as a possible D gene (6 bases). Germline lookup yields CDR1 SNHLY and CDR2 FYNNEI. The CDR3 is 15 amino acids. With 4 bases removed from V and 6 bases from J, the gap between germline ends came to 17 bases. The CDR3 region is CASSGGDIYEDTQYF. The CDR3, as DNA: TGTGCCAGCAGTGGAGGGGACATCTATGAGGATACGCAGTATTTT.

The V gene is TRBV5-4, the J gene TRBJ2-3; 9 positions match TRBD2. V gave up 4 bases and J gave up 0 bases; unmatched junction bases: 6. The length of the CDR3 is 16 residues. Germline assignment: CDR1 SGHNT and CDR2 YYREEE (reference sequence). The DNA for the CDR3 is TGTGCCAGCAGCCCAGTGGCGGGAGGGAGCACAGATACGCAGTATTTT. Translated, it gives CASSPVAGGSTDTQYF.

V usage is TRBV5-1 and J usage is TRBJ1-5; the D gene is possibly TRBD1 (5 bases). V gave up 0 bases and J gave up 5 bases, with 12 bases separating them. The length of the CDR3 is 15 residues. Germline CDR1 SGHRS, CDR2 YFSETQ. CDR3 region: CASSLGPGGDQPQHF. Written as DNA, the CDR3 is TGCGCCAGCAGCTTGGGCCCCGGGGGTGATCAGCCCCAGCATTTT.

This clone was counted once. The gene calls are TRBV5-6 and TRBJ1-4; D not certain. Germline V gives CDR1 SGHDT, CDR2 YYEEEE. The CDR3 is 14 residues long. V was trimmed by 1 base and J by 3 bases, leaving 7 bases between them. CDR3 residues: CASSLSESNEKLFF. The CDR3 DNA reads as TGTGCCAGCAGCTTGTCGGAGTCTAATGAAAAACTGTTTTTT. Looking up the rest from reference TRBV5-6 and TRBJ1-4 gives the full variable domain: DAGVTQSPTHLIKTRGQQVTLRCSPKSGHDTVSWYQQALGQGPQFIFQYYEEEERQRGNFPDRFSGHQFPNYSSELNVNALLLGDSALYLCASSLSESNEKLFFGSGTQLSVL.

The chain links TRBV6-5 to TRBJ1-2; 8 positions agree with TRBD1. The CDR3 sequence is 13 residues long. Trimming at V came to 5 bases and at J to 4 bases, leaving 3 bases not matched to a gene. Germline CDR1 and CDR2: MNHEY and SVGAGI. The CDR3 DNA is TGTGCCAGCAGTGAAGACAGGGGCTATGGCTACACCTTC. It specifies CASSEDRGYGYTF.

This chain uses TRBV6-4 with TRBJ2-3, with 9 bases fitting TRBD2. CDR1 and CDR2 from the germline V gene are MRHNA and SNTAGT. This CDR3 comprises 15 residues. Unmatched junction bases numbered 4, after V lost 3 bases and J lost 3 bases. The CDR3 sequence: CASSETSGGTDTQYF. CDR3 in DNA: TGTGCCAGCAGTGAAACCAGCGGGGGGACAGATACGCAGTATTTT.

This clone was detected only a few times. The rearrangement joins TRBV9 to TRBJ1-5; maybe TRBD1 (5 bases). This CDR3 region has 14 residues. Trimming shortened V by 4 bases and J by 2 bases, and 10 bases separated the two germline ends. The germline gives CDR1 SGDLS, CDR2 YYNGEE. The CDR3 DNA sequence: TGTGCCAGCAGCCCAGGGTGGGGCAATCAGCCCCAGCATTTT. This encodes CASSPGWGNQPQHF.

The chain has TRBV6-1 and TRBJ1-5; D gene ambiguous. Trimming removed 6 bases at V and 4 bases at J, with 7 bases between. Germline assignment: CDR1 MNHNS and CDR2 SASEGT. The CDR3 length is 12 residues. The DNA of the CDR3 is TGTGCCAGCAGATCTAGGAATCAGCCCCAGCATTTT. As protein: CASRSRNQPQHF.

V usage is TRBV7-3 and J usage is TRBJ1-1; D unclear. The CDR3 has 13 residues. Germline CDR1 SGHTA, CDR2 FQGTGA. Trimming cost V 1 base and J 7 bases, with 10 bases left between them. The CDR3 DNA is TGTGCCAGCAGCTTAAAGGGTCGGGGTGAAGCTTTCTTT. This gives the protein CASSLKGRGEAFF.

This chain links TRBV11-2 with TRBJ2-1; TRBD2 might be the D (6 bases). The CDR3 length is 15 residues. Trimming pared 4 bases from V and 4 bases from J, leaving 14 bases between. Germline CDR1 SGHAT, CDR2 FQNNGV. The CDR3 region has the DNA TGTGCCAGCAGCTCCATCCTAGCGAGTTACAATGAGCAGTTCTTC. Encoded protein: CASSSILASYNEQFF.

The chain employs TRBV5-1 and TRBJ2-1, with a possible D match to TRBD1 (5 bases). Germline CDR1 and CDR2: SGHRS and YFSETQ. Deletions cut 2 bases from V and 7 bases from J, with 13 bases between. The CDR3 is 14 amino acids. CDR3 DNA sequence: TGCGCCAGCAGCTTATCAGGGTTGGAAAATGAGCAGTTCTTC. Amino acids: CASSLSGLENEQFF.

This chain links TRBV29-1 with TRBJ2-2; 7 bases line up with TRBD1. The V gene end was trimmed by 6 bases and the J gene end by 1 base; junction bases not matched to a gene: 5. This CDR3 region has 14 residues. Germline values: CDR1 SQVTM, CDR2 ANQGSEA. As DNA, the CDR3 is TGCAGCGTACGGGACAGAGGGAACACCGGGGAGCTGTTTTTT. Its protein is CSVRDRGNTGELFF.

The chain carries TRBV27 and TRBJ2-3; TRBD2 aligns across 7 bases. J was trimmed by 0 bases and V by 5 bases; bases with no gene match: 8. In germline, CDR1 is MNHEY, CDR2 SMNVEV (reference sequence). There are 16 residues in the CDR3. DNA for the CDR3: TGTGCCAGCAGTCCGTTAGTGGGGGGGAGCACAGATACGCAGTATTTT. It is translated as CASSPLVGGSTDTQYF.

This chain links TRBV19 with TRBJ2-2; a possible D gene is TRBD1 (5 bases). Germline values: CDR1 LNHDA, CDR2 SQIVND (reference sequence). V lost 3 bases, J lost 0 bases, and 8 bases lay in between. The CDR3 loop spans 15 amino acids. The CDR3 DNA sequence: TGTGCCAGTAGTATCAAACAGGCGAACACCGGGGAGCTGTTTTTT. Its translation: CASSIKQANTGELFF. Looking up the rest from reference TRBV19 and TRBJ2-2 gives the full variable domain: DGGITQSPKYLFRKEGQNVTLSCEQNLNHDAMYWYRQDPGQGLRLIYYSQIVNDFQKGDIAEGYSVSREKKESFPLTVTSAQKNPTAFYLCASSIKQANTGELFFGEGSRLTVL.

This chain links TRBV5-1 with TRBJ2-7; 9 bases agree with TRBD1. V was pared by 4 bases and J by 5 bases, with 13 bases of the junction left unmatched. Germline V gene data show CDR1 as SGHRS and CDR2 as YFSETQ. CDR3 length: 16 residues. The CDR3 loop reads CASSVPFGTGLDEQYF. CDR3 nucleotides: TGCGCCAGCAGCGTACCTTTCGGGACAGGGTTAGACGAGCAGTACTTC. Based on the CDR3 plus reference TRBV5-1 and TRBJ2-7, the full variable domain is KAGVTQTPRYLIKTRGQQVTLSCSPISGHRSVSWYQQTPGQGLQFLFEYFSETQRNKGNFPGRFSGRQFSNSRSEMNVSTLELGDSALYLCASSVPFGTGLDEQYFGPGTRLTVT.

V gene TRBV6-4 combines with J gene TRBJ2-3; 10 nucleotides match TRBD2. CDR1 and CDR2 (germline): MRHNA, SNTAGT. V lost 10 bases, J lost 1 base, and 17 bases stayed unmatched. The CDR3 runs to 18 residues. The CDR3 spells CATSRTSGKVTGTDTQYF. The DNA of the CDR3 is TGTGCCACCTCTAGGACTAGCGGAAAAGTAACAGGCACAGATACGCAGTATTTT.

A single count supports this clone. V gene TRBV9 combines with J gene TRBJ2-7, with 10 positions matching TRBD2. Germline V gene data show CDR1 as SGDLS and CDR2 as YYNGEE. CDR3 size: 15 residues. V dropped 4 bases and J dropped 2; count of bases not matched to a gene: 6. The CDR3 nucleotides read TGTGCCAGCAGCCCCCTAGCGGGGGCTACCTACGAGCAGTACTTC. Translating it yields CASSPLAGATYEQYF.

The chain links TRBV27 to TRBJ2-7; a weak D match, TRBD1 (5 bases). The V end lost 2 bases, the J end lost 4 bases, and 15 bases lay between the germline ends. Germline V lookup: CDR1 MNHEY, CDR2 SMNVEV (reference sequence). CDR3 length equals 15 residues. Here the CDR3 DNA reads TGTGCCAGCAGTTTACAGGGCGGACCACTATACGAGCAGTACTTC. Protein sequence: CASSLQGGPLYEQYF.